Reported below is one T cell receptor beta chain. This specimen comes from a study of control samples from healthy donors and cancer patients. Profiling relied on immunoSEQ multiplex PCR, and the TCRdb table lists in-frame clones only, not all of them. The repertoire holds about 180,000 clones, with more than 90% as singletons. Germline V CDR1 and CDR2: SGHTA, FQGNSA. The length of the CDR3 is 14 residues. The V end was cut by 5 bases, the J end by 3 bases, with 14 bases between. This clonotype originated in a man aged 25 to 40 in good health. This rearrangement joins TRBV7-2 to TRBJ2-7; D is perhaps TRBD1 or TRBD2 (5 bases each). Material: blood. The CDR3 reads CASSGPGLYYEQYF. The CDR3 coding sequence is TGTGCCAGCAGCGGCCCGGGGCTTTACTACGAGCAGTACTTC.